This TCR beta chain emerged from a study of blood T cells in healthy people across ages. About this clonotype itself: A much larger clone lies a single base off, so this may be a read error.

For the second PCR, which ran for about 6 to 11 cycles, a sample-barcoded 5' primer and a J-beta primer mix were used. TCRdb re-derived calls from the 5' RACE reads in MiXCR, one entry per CDR3 protein. Among more than 800,000 distinct CDR3 sequences listed, 29% were seen once. CDR1 and CDR2 (germline): MRHNA, SNTAGT. The V end lost 4 bases, the J end lost 6 bases, and 18 bases lay between the germline ends. The length of the CDR3 is 15 residues. Sample: blood. V usage is TRBV6-4 and J usage is TRBJ1-2; a weak D match, TRBD1 (5 bases). The source of this sequence is a woman aged 80 or over in good health. CDR3 in DNA: TGTGCCAGCAGTGTTCGTATAGGGGCCCTCGATGGCTACACCTTC. This codes for CASSVRIGALDGYTF.